A selection of T cell receptor beta chains follows, all from one sample in a study of blood T cell repertoires in COVID-19. Sequencing was performed with immunoSEQ multiplex PCR; in TCRdb, only in-frame clones are kept and a portion is missing. This sample yields 150,000 or so clones, of which about 89% are seen a single time; about 5.7% belongs to the top ten. Sequenced sample: peripheral blood. These receptors originate from a man of 80 years or more with acute or convalescent COVID-19. Both conserved end residues are part of each CDR3. Each record gives: D gene, V gene, clone size, J gene, CDR3 protein, CDR3 DNA. A D gene is named only where the DNA matches it firmly. For some rows the clone size is stated as once, few or many, or as a class when expanded; others skip it.

D: TRBD1; V: TRBV6-1; size: .; J: TRBJ2-3; CDR3: CASSEAPGTGWADTQYF; DNA: TGTGCCAGCAGTGAAGCGCCGGGGACAGGGTGGGCAGATACGCAGTATTTT
D: TRBD1; V: TRBV7-8; size: once; J: TRBJ1-3; CDR3: CASSQMQGELRNTIYF; DNA: TGTGCCAGCAGCCAGATGCAGGGGGAACTAAGAAACACCATATATTTT
D: TRBD2; V: TRBV5-1; size: .; J: TRBJ2-1; CDR3: CASSLPGLAGAKEGYNEQFF; DNA: TGCGCCAGCAGCCTCCCAGGACTAGCGGGAGCAAAGGAGGGGTACAATGAGCAGTTCTTC
D: .; V: TRBV30; size: .; J: TRBJ2-7; CDR3: CAWSRGGHYEQYF; DNA: TGTGCCTGGAGTAGGGGGGGACACTACGAGCAGTACTTC
D: .; V: TRBV3-1/TRBV3-2; size: .; J: TRBJ1-3; CDR3: CASSQWGTQSSGNTIYF; DNA: TGTGCCAGCAGCCAATGGGGGACTCAGAGCTCTGGAAACACCATATATTTT
D: .; V: TRBV2; size: .; J: TRBJ1-1; CDR3: CASTPTVLNTEAFF; DNA: TGTGCCAGCACCCCGACAGTCCTTAACACTGAAGCTTTCTTT
D: TRBD1; V: TRBV6-5; size: .; J: TRBJ2-7; CDR3: CASKPGGGEQYF; DNA: TGTGCCAGCAAACCAGGGGGCGGTGAGCAGTACTTC
D: TRBD2; V: TRBV20-1; size: .; J: TRBJ2-5; CDR3: CSASLRGHRLAGEKQETQYF; DNA: TGCAGTGCTAGTTTACGGGGGCATCGACTAGCGGGAGAGAAACAAGAGACCCAGTACTTC
D: TRBD2; V: TRBV29-1; size: .; J: TRBJ2-1; CDR3: CSARLATHNEQFF; DNA: TGCAGCGCCCGACTAGCGACTCACAATGAGCAGTTCTTC
D: .; V: TRBV27; size: .; J: TRBJ2-6; CDR3: CASSSSVDRAGYSGANVLTF; DNA: .
D: TRBD2; V: TRBV7-2; size: .; J: TRBJ2-3; CDR3: CASSLVGTSGTDTQYF; DNA: TGTGCCAGCAGCTTAGTTGGGACTAGCGGAACAGATACGCAGTATTTT
D: .; V: TRBV6-5; size: .; J: TRBJ2-1; CDR3: CASRPLVTGNEQFF; DNA: TGTGCCAGCAGGCCACTAGTAACCGGCAATGAGCAGTTCTTC
D: TRBD1; V: TRBV2; size: .; J: TRBJ1-5; CDR3: CASRRTGDQPQHF; DNA: TGTGCCAGCAGAAGAACAGGGGATCAGCCCCAGCATTTT
D: TRBD2; V: TRBV2; size: .; J: TRBJ2-3; CDR3: CASSGSLAGDLTQYF; DNA: TGTGCCAGCAGTGGAAGCCTAGCGGGAGATCTTACGCAGTATTTT
D: .; V: TRBV28; size: .; J: TRBJ1-1; CDR3: CASRPPGGRVHTEAFF; DNA: TGTGCCAGCCGTCCACCCGGGGGGCGGGTGCACACTGAAGCTTTCTTT
D: TRBD1; V: TRBV30; size: .; J: TRBJ1-3; CDR3: CAWSVLAGGSGNTIYF; DNA: TGTGCCTGGAGTGTTCTCGCAGGGGGCTCTGGAAACACCATATATTTT
D: TRBD1; V: TRBV30; size: .; J: TRBJ1-3; CDR3: CAWSGGRGVGNTIYF; DNA: TGTGCCTGGAGCGGAGGCAGGGGGGTTGGAAACACCATATATTTT
D: TRBD1; V: TRBV29-1; size: .; J: TRBJ1-1; CDR3: CSVGGGQGYNTEAFF; DNA: TGCAGCGTCGGGGGGGGACAGGGTTATAACACTGAAGCTTTCTTT
D: .; V: TRBV28; size: few; J: TRBJ1-2; CDR3: CASSPHQGKYGYTF; DNA: TGTGCCAGCAGTCCCCACCAGGGAAAATATGGCTACACCTTC
D: .; V: TRBV27; size: .; J: TRBJ1-1; CDR3: CASSFRGESTEAFF; DNA: TGTGCCAGCAGTTTTAGGGGTGAGAGCACTGAAGCTTTCTTT
D: TRBD2; V: TRBV27; size: .; J: TRBJ2-1; CDR3: CASGRLAGVRNEQFF; DNA: TGTGCCAGTGGAAGACTAGCGGGAGTTCGTAATGAGCAGTTCTTC
D: TRBD2; V: TRBV14; size: few; J: TRBJ2-1; CDR3: CASSQTSGSYNEQFF; DNA: TGTGCCAGCAGCCAGACTAGCGGCTCCTACAATGAGCAGTTCTTC
D: .; V: TRBV27; size: .; J: TRBJ1-5; CDR3: CASTGKPQHF; DNA: TGTGCCAGCACAGGTAAGCCCCAGCATTTT
D: .; V: TRBV28; size: .; J: TRBJ2-4; CDR3: CASSLLGGRNIQYF; DNA: TGTGCCAGCAGTTTATTGGGGGGGCGGAACATTCAGTACTTC
D: TRBD2; V: TRBV9; size: few; J: TRBJ2-1; CDR3: CASSAPSGSSYNEQFF; DNA: TGTGCCAGCAGCGCCCCTAGCGGATCCTCCTACAATGAGCAGTTCTTC
D: TRBD1; V: TRBV18; size: .; J: TRBJ1-5; CDR3: CASSPTTGENQPQHF; DNA: TGTGCCAGCTCACCTACGACAGGGGAGAATCAGCCCCAGCATTTT
D: TRBD1; V: TRBV3-1/TRBV3-2; size: .; J: TRBJ1-1; CDR3: CASSQGTGPNTEAFF; DNA: TGTGCCAGCAGCCAAGGGACAGGGCCGAACACTGAAGCTTTCTTT
D: .; V: TRBV10-3; size: .; J: TRBJ2-4; CDR3: CAISESKGTTSDKNIQYF; DNA: TGTGCCATCAGTGAGTCGAAAGGGACAACGTCGGACAAAAACATTCAGTACTTC
D: .; V: TRBV1; size: .; J: TRBJ2-2; CDR3: CTSRPRDRKNTGELFF; DNA: TGCACCAGCAGACCAAGGGACAGGAAAAACACCGGGGAGCTGTTTTTT
D: .; V: TRBV7-2; size: .; J: TRBJ2-7; CDR3: CASSPPGRPYEQYF; DNA: TGTGCCAGCAGCCCCCCTGGGCGCCCCTACGAGCAGTACTTC